This T cell receptor (beta chain) emerged from a study of Graves' ophthalmopathy and Graves' hyperthyroidism. Study observations and caveats: Blood shared most expanded thyroid clonotypes above 0.001 frequency.

Amplified TCR beta CDR3 regions were obtained using RNA transcripts as template. HTBI-primed first-round RT-PCR preceded second-round multiplex PCR. MiXCR, run by TCRdb on the multiplex PCR reads, gives a single entry per CDR3 protein. Of about 600,000 distinct CDR3 sequences detected, roughly 39% appear once; the ten largest clones hold approximately 4.1%. Hyperthyroidism in these 18- to 65-year-old patients was newly diagnosed, lasting under 2 months. Other autoimmune disease, uncontrolled infection, pregnancy and lactation led to exclusion. Clinical symptoms, serum thyroxine, TRAb, thyroid ultrasound and orbital computed tomography determined diagnosis. This clonotype has at least ten counts. Its specificity is not known. This CDR3 spans 14 amino acids. Germline trimming cut 5 bases from V and 9 bases from J; bases unmatched to any gene: 12.

The sample was peripheral blood or thyroid tissue (not recorded which). V gene TRBV12-3 or TRBV12-4 combines with J gene TRBJ2-7, with TRBD2 matching over 8 bases. This receptor was identified in an adult man with Graves' hyperthyroidism. The CDR3 protein is CASSPSGRGVMQYF. The CDR3 DNA follows: TGTGCCAGCAGTCCTAGCGGGCGGGGGGTCATGCAGTACTTC.